This TCR beta chain comes out of a study of T cell changes during pregnancy in multiple sclerosis. Method: immunoSEQ multiplex PCR; TCRdb's copy keeps in-frame clones and lacks some. The sample includes 72,000 or so clones, around 93% of them seen just once. Germline V gene sequence: CDR1 SGHRS, CDR2 YFSETQ. V lost 2 bases, J lost 0 bases, and 8 bases lay in between. The CDR3 is made up of 14 amino acids. Material: peripheral blood, obtained in the second trimester of pregnancy. The chain is built from TRBV5-1 and TRBJ2-5; D might be TRBD1 (6 bases). The TCR was taken from a female donor with multiple sclerosis, enrolled in a pregnancy study. The CDR3 nucleotides read TGCGCCAGCAGCTTACAGGGTAACCAAGAGACCCAGTACTTC. It translates to CASSLQGNQETQYF.